Detailed here is one TCR beta chain. This sample was included in a study of blood T cell repertoires in COVID-19. There are 12 residues in the CDR3. V was shortened by 8 bases and J by 4 bases, with 11 bases between the two germline ends. Germline V gene data show CDR1 as SGHVS and CDR2 as FNYEAQ. Clones were sequenced by immunoSEQ multiplex PCR, and TCRdb holds only the in-frame ones, with some missing. The data contain more than 400,000 clones, approximately 85% of them singletons. The chain links TRBV7-6 to TRBJ2-5; perhaps TRBD2 as D (5 bases). Material for sequencing was peripheral blood. This TCR came from a human donor in a cohort sampled during active COVID-19. CDR3 protein: CASLREGETQYF. As DNA, the CDR3 is TGTGCCAGCTTACGAGAGGGAGAGACCCAGTACTTC.